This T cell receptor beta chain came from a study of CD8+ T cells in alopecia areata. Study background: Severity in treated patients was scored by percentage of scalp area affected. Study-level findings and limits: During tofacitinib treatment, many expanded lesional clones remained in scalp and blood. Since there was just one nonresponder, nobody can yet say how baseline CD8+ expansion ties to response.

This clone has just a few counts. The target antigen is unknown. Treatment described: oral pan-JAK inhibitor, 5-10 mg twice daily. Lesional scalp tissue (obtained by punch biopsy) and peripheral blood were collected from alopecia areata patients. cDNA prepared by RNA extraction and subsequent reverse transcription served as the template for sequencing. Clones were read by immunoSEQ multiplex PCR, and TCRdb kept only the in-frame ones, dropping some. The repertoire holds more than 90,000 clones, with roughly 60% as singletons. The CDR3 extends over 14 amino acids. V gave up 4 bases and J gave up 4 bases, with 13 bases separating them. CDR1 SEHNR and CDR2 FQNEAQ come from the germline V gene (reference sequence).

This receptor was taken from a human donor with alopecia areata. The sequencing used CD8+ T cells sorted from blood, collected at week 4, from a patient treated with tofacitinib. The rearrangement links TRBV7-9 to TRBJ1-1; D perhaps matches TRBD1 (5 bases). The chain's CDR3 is CASSWDEGSTEAFF. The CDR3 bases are TGTGCCAGCAGCTGGGACGAGGGATCCACTGAAGCTTTCTTT.